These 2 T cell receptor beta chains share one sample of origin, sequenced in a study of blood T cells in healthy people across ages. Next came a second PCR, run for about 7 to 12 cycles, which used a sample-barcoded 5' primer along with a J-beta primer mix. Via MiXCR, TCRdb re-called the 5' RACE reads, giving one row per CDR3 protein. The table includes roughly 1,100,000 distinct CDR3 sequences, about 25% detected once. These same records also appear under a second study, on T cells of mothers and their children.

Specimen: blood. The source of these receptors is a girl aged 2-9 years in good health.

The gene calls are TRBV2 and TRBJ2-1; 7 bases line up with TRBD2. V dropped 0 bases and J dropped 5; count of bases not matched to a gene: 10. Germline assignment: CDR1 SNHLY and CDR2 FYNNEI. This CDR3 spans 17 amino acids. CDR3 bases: TGTGCCAGCAGTGAAGCGCCCACTAGCGAGCTTAACAATGAGCAGTTCTTC. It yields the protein CASSEAPTSELNNEQFF.

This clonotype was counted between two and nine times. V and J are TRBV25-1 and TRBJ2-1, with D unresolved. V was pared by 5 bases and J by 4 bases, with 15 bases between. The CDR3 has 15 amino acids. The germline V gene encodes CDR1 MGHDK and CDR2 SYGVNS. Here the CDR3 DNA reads TGTGCCAGCAGTTCGTCCTTCCAGGTTTACAATGAGCAGTTCTTC. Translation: CASSSSFQVYNEQFF. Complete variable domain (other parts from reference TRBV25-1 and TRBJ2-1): EADIYQTPRYLVIGTGKKITLECSQTMGHDKMYWYQQDPGMELHLIHYSYGVNSTEKGDLSSESTVSRIRTEHFPLTLESARPSHTSQYLCASSSSFQVYNEQFFGPGTRLTVL.